These 17 T cell receptor beta chains share one sample of origin, sequenced in a study of T cells in tuberculosis. Time point reported: new active TB diagnosis, blood taken before or within 7 days of starting treatment. Using immunoSEQ multiplex PCR, the repertoire was profiled, and TCRdb retains in-frame clones only, with some absent. The data show around 33,000 clones, about 91% seen once. The sequencing here drew on PBMCs, taken at tuberculosis diagnosis. The origin of the receptors is an adult with tuberculosis. Some clones in this sample may be carry-over from other donors' samples.

As regards this clone: At the DNA level, this CDR3 is encoded by other sequences in the same sample as well. This chain links TRBV2 with TRBJ2-7; possible D gene TRBD1, 5 bases. Germline CDR1 reads SNHLY; CDR2 reads FYNNEI. CDR3 length: 14 residues. Deletions cut 6 bases from V and 0 bases from J, with 12 bases between. In nucleotides, the CDR3 is TGTGCCAGCAGCCCACAGGTTCACTCCTACGAGCAGTACTTC. Its protein is CASSPQVHSYEQYF.

DNA of the CDR3: TGTGCCATCAGTGCGCTGCTCCGTAGCGGCTGGACAGATACGCAGTATTTT. It specifies CAISALLRSGWTDTQYF. This chain links TRBV10-3 with TRBJ2-3, with D possibly matching TRBD2 (6 bases). CDR1 is ENHRY, CDR2 SYGVKD, per germline. This CDR3 spans 17 amino acids. The ends were cut back, 4 bases at V and 3 bases at J, with 20 bases in the middle.

The CDR3 nucleotides read TGCAGCGTTGAGGAACAGGGTTTAGAAGCTTTCTTT. Protein product: CSVEEQGLEAFF. The gene calls are TRBV29-1 and TRBJ1-1, with D possibly TRBD1 on 6 matching bases. This CDR3 comprises 12 residues. Germline-derived CDR1 and CDR2 are SQVTM and ANQGSEA. With 3 bases removed from V and 8 bases from J, the gap between germline ends came to 13 bases. Based on the CDR3 plus reference TRBV29-1 and TRBJ1-1, the full variable domain is SAVISQKPSRDICQRGTSLTIQCQVDSQVTMMFWYRQQPGQSLTLIATANQGSEATYESGFVIDKFPISRPNLTFSTLTVSNMSPEDSSIYLCSVEEQGLEAFFGQGTRLTVV.

The V gene is TRBV2, the J gene TRBJ2-6, with 8 bases aligning to TRBD1. The CDR3 contains 16 residues. The germline gives CDR1 SNHLY, CDR2 FYNNEI. Trimming removed 7 bases from V and 0 bases from J; junction bases left unmatched: 5. In DNA, the CDR3 is TGTGCCAGCACAGGGGGCTCAAGCTCTGGGGCCAACGTCCTGACTTTC. Translating it yields CASTGGSSSGANVLTF.

The rearrangement joins TRBV7-9 to TRBJ1-6, with 7 bases aligning to TRBD1. This CDR3 region has 16 residues. V shed 2 bases and J 8 bases; nucleotides not matched to a gene: 9. Germline lookup yields CDR1 SEHNR and CDR2 FQNEAQ (reference sequence). Here the CDR3 reads CASSLRTGVSHSPLHF. For the CDR3, the DNA is TGTGCCAGCAGCTTACGCACAGGGGTTTCCCATTCACCCCTCCACTTT.

CDR3 bases: TGTGCCTGGAGGCCTCCGGGACAGTATAATTCACCCCTCCACTTT. This encodes CAWRPPGQYNSPLHF. This chain connects TRBV30 to TRBJ1-6, with 7 positions matching TRBD1. The V segment lost 3 bases and the J segment 4 bases; nucleotides outside the gene matches: 6. CDR3 length equals 15 residues. CDR1 and CDR2 (germline): GTSNPN, SVGIG (reference sequence).

In nucleotides, the CDR3 is TGCAGCGTGCTAACAGGGTATGGCTACACCTTC. Its translation: CSVLTGYGYTF. The V call is TRBV29-1, the J call TRBJ1-2, with D perhaps matching TRBD1 (6 bases). The V end lost 6 bases, the J end lost 5 bases, and 10 bases lay between the germline ends. The CDR3 spans 11 residues. Germline CDR1 reads SQVTM; CDR2 reads ANQGSEA.

This clone was seen once. This chain connects TRBV10-3 to TRBJ2-6; TRBD1 matches 7 bases. The germline V gene encodes CDR1 ENHRY and CDR2 SYGVKD. V shed 3 bases, J shed 3 bases, and the junction held 8 bases outside the gene matches. The CDR3 consists of 17 residues. The CDR3 DNA sequence: TGTGCCATCAGTGATGACTCCCAGGGGGTTGGGGCCAACGTCCTGACTTTC. The encoded protein is CAISDDSQGVGANVLTF.

The chain combines TRBV29-1 with TRBJ2-2; D possibly corresponds to TRBD1 (5 bases). Germline-derived CDR1 and CDR2 are SQVTM and ANQGSEA. The CDR3 is made up of 14 amino acids. V lost 0 bases, J lost 4 bases, and 9 bases lay in between. The CDR3 is CSVEDRQFTGELFF. The CDR3 nucleotides are TGCAGCGTTGAAGACCGACAGTTCACCGGGGAGCTGTTTTTT.

In its sample, this clone was seen a few times. This sequence joins TRBV6-1 and TRBJ2-1; 8 bases agree with TRBD1. V lost 2 bases to trimming and J lost 10 bases; unmatched junction nucleotides: 13. Germline lookup yields CDR1 MNHNS and CDR2 SASEGT. The CDR3 extends over 16 amino acids. The CDR3 spells CASSEWVQGAEREQFF. CDR3 coding DNA: TGTGCCAGCAGTGAATGGGTCCAGGGGGCCGAACGCGAGCAGTTCTTC.

J is TRBJ1-4 and V is TRBV11-2; D may be TRBD1 (6 bases). V was clipped by 1 base and J by 3 bases, with 12 bases between them. The CDR3 is 16 amino acids. CDR1 SGHAT and CDR2 FQNNGV come from the germline V gene. The CDR3 region has the DNA TGTGCCAGCAGCTTAGGGGGACATTTCCCTAATGAAAAACTGTTTTTT. Its protein is CASSLGGHFPNEKLFF.

The chain carries TRBV7-6 and TRBJ1-1; D not certain. The V gene lost 1 base and the J gene lost 4 bases, with 13 bases spanning the gap. The CDR3 is made up of 15 amino acids. CDR1 is SGHVS and CDR2 is FNYEAQ in the germline V gene. CDR3 in DNA: TGTGCCAGCAGCTTAGGACATTCCTTGAGCACTGAAGCTTTCTTT. Protein sequence: CASSLGHSLSTEAFF.

The chain couples TRBV2 to TRBJ1-2, with 11 bases that match TRBD1. The J segment lost 3 bases and the V segment lost 6 bases, leaving 3 bases of the junction unmatched. CDR1 and CDR2 from the germline V gene are SNHLY and FYNNEI. There are 14 residues in the CDR3. The CDR3: CASRGQGADYGYTF. CDR3 sequence (DNA): TGTGCCAGCAGAGGACAGGGGGCAGACTATGGCTACACCTTC.

V and J are TRBV19 and TRBJ1-1, with D unresolved. The CDR3 is 13 amino acids. The germline V gene encodes CDR1 LNHDA and CDR2 SQIVND (reference sequence). Trimming removed 7 bases at V and 1 base at J, with 10 bases between. This chain's CDR3 is CASIEEPNTEAFF. Here the CDR3 DNA reads TGTGCCAGTATTGAGGAACCGAACACTGAAGCTTTCTTT.

V gene TRBV18 combines with J gene TRBJ1-4; TRBD1 is a possible D gene (5 bases). V was shortened by 1 base and J by 11 bases, with 14 bases between the two germline ends. Per germline, CDR1 KGHSH and CDR2 LQKENI. The CDR3 loop spans 14 amino acids. This CDR3 reads CASSPLDSSEKLFF. The CDR3 DNA sequence: TGTGCCAGCTCACCACTAGACAGCTCGGAGAAACTGTTTTTT.

This sequence joins TRBV7-2 and TRBJ1-2, with TRBD1 identical over 8 bases. Trimming at V came to 5 bases and at J to 8 bases, leaving 7 bases not matched to a gene. The CDR3 runs to 13 residues. Per the germline V gene, CDR1 is SGHTA and CDR2 is FQGNSA. Here the CDR3 DNA reads TGTGCCAGCAGCCCCCAGGGGGCCAAGGGCTACACCTTC. Encoded protein: CASSPQGAKGYTF. Variable domain in full (rest from reference TRBV7-2 and TRBJ1-2): GAGVSQSPSNKVTEKGKDVELRCDPISGHTALYWYRQSLGQGLEFLIYFQGNSAPDKSGLPSDRFSAERTGGSVSTLTIQRTQQEDSAVYLCASSPQGAKGYTFGSGTRLTVV.

V is TRBV7-2 and J is TRBJ1-6; no clear D gene. V gave up 3 bases and J gave up 7 bases, with 10 bases separating them. CDR3 length: 14 amino acids. Germline assignment: CDR1 SGHTA and CDR2 FQGNSA. The CDR3: CASSLWQVNSPLHF. The CDR3 bases are TGTGCCAGCAGCTTGTGGCAGGTCAATTCACCCCTCCACTTT. The variable domain in full, completed from reference TRBV7-2 and TRBJ1-6, reads GAGVSQSPSNKVTEKGKDVELRCDPISGHTALYWYRQSLGQGLEFLIYFQGNSAPDKSGLPSDRFSAERTGGSVSTLTIQRTQQEDSAVYLCASSLWQVNSPLHFGNGTRLTVT.